The clone carrying this T cell receptor beta chain was seen a single time. CDR1 SGHTA and CDR2 FQGNSA come from the germline V gene. The CDR3 covers 14 residues. Trimming stripped 3 bases from V and 0 bases from J, with 9 bases between. These data are taken from a study of blood T cell repertoires in COVID-19. Looking at the study overall: Samples taken during acute and convalescent COVID-19 were collected in the United States, Italy and Spain. PBMCs, B-cell-depleted T cells, or T cells provided the cDNA or gDNA that made up the material.

Original processing notes: Reference gene primer amplification yielded estimated nucleated cell counts. Clones were read by immunoSEQ multiplex PCR, and TCRdb kept only the in-frame ones, dropping some. Clone size and V and J calls were adopted from that table, with D and trimming inferred from the DNA. The data show roughly 230,000 clones, roughly 89% seen once. Seattle patient enrollment occurred during active infection, with longitudinal follow-up thereafter. V usage is TRBV7-2 and J usage is TRBJ2-7; a possible D gene is TRBD1 (5 bases). Material for sequencing was peripheral blood. This receptor was obtained from a woman in her sixties or seventies with COVID-19, enrolled during active disease. The chain's CDR3 is CASSFVGASYEQYF. Written as DNA, the CDR3 is TGTGCCAGCAGCTTCGTAGGGGCCTCCTACGAGCAGTACTTC. Combining the CDR3 with reference TRBV7-2 and TRBJ2-7 gives the whole variable domain GAGVSQSPSNKVTEKGKDVELRCDPISGHTALYWYRQSLGQGLEFLIYFQGNSAPDKSGLPSDRFSAERTGGSVSTLTIQRTQQEDSAVYLCASSFVGASYEQYFGPGTRLTVT.